This section outlines one TCR beta chain sequence together with its context. The target antigen is unknown. Germline-derived CDR1 and CDR2 are SEHNR and FQNEAQ (reference sequence). The CDR3 totals 15 residues. With 2 bases clipped from V and 3 bases from J, the junction kept 2 bases outside the gene matches. The entry originates in a study of cytomegalovirus exposure and HLA in healthy donors. Overall study context: Out of about 179 million T cells, an earlier analysis found some 110 million unique TCR beta sequences in total. Out of around 360 genotyped donors, about 76% belonged to the Caucasian-associated ancestry cluster. Study findings and constraints: Several V segments, TRBV6-2 and TRBV6-3 among them, could not be told apart and were dropped.

The study ran its PCR with 60 Vbeta and 13 Jbeta primers. In the source study's methods: Counted up in a later analysis, unique TCR beta chains came to about 80 million, with around 9.9 million shared. Method: immunoSEQ multiplex PCR; TCRdb's copy keeps in-frame clones and lacks some. That table is the source of V, J and clone size, and D and trimming were worked out from the DNA. The sample lists under 200,000 clones; over 75% were seen once. The sequence was collected from a man in his 60s in good health and CMV-seronegative. The genes are TRBV7-9 and TRBJ2-3; 10 nucleotides match TRBD1. The specimen was PBMCs. The CDR3 loop is CASSLPGQGTDTQYF. For the CDR3, the DNA is TGTGCCAGCAGCTTACCGGGACAGGGGACAGATACGCAGTATTTT.